This TCR beta chain emerged from a study of blood T cell repertoires in COVID-19. Study summary: The study drew acute and convalescent COVID-19 samples from the United States, Italy and Spain.

Profiling relied on immunoSEQ multiplex PCR, and the TCRdb table lists in-frame clones only, not all of them. The table shows approximately 400,000 clones, with about nine tenths occurring only once. With 6 bases clipped from V and 7 bases from J, the junction kept 5 bases outside the gene matches. Germline V gives CDR1 KGHSH, CDR2 LQKENI. The CDR3 extends over 13 amino acids. The source is a woman in her fifties or sixties with COVID-19, enrolled during active disease. Source material: peripheral blood. The chain joins TRBV18 to TRBJ2-1, with 8 bases matching TRBD1. CDR3 amino acids: CASSQGARNEQFF. In DNA form, the CDR3 reads TGTGCCAGCTCGCAGGGGGCTAGGAATGAGCAGTTCTTC.